This passage covers 5 T cell receptor beta chains from one sample sequenced in a study of shared T cell receptors in the human thymus. Profiled with immunoSEQ multiplex PCR; TCRdb holds only in-frame clones, not every one. The repertoire holds about 660,000 clones, around 87% seen once, with 0.0095% to 0.013% in the top ten. This same sample was also part of a study on human thymus T cells.

The sequenced sample consisted of thymocytes. The receptors derive from a boy less than two years old with a congenital heart defect.

This chain connects TRBV10-3 to TRBJ2-5, with D possibly TRBD1 on 5 matching bases. V lost 6 bases and J 2 bases, leaving 10 bases between the germline ends. CDR3 length: 13 residues. Germline V gene lookup returns CDR1 ENHRY and CDR2 SYGVKD. The CDR3 protein is CAISARQQETQYF. CDR3 sequence (DNA): TGTGCCATCAGCGCACGACAGCAAGAGACCCAGTACTTC.

The V gene is TRBV4-3, the J gene TRBJ2-7, with D possibly TRBD1 on 6 matching bases. Per the germline V gene, CDR1 is LGHNA and CDR2 is YSLEER. The CDR3 spans 14 residues. With 0 bases removed from V and 4 bases from J, the gap between germline ends came to 10 bases. The CDR3 is CASSQERTAYEQYF. The CDR3 DNA is TGCGCCAGCAGCCAAGAGCGGACAGCTTACGAGCAGTACTTC.

This sequence joins TRBV29-1 and TRBJ2-3, with 9 nucleotides matching TRBD2. The CDR3 runs 14 residues. The germline V gene has CDR1 SQVTM and CDR2 ANQGSEA. V was pared by 6 bases and J by 3 bases, with 7 bases of the junction left unmatched. Here the CDR3 reads CSVRSGRLTDTQYF. In DNA form, the CDR3 reads TGCAGCGTCCGTAGCGGGAGATTGACAGATACGCAGTATTTT.

The chain joins TRBV6-5 to TRBJ1-2; TRBD1 matches 7 bases. The CDR3 runs 14 residues. With 5 bases clipped from V and 8 bases from J, the junction kept 11 bases outside the gene matches. CDR1 is MNHEY and CDR2 is SVGAGI in the germline V gene. The CDR3 reads CASSVRDSFPGYTF. The CDR3 nucleotides are TGTGCCAGCAGTGTCCGGGACAGCTTCCCGGGCTACACCTTC.

This chain links TRBV29-1 with TRBJ2-7, with D perhaps TRBD1 (7 bases). This CDR3 is built from 13 residues. Trimming shortened V by 7 bases and J by 2 bases, and 15 bases separated the two germline ends. Germline CDR1 reads SQVTM; CDR2 reads ANQGSEA. The CDR3 sequence is CSGGAGGTYEQYF. The CDR3 nucleotides read TGCAGCGGGGGGGCAGGGGGAACCTACGAGCAGTACTTC.